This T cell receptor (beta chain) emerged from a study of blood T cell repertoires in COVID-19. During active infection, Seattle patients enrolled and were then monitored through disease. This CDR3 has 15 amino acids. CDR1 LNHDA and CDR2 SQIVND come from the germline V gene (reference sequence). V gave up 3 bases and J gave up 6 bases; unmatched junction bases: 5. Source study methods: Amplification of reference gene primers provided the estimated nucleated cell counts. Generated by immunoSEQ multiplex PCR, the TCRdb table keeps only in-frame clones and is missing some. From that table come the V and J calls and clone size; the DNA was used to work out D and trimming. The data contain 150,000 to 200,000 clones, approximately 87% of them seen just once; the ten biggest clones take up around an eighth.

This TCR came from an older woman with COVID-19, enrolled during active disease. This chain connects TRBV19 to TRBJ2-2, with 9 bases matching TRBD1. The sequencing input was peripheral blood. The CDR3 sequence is CASSIVQGAAGELFF. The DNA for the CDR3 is TGTGCCAGTAGTATTGTACAGGGGGCCGCCGGGGAGCTGTTTTTT.